The 24 T cell receptor beta chains presented below share a single source sample, sequenced in a study of T cell responses to AZD1222 COVID-19 vaccine. Produced via immunoSEQ multiplex PCR; TCRdb's table is partial and in-frame only. In the table there are 95,000 to 150,000 clones, 75% to 90% of which are singletons. The sample was peripheral blood, taken on day 0 of AZD1222 vaccination. These receptors were collected from an adult in good health.

The chain combines TRBV9 with TRBJ2-2; 10 bases fit TRBD2. The CDR3 contains 15 residues. Germline assignment: CDR1 SGDLS and CDR2 YYNGEE. Losses at the gene ends were 4 bases for V and 4 bases for J; bases not matched to a gene: 4. CDR3 residues: CASSLAGVGTGELFF. As DNA, the CDR3 is TGTGCCAGCAGCCTAGCGGGAGTGGGCACCGGGGAGCTGTTTTTT.

The CDR3 spells CASSSHYGGTYEQYF. The CDR3 DNA reads TGTGCCAGTAGTTCCCACTATGGGGGAACCTACGAGCAGTACTTC. The chain is built from TRBV19 and TRBJ2-7; possibly TRBD1 or TRBD2 for D (5 bases each). The length of the CDR3 is 15 residues. Trimming cost V 5 bases and J 2 bases, with 16 bases left between them. The V gene's germline CDR1 is LNHDA and CDR2 SQIVND (reference sequence). The entire variable domain, with the rest obtained from reference TRBV19 and TRBJ2-7, is as follows: DGGITQSPKYLFRKEGQNVTLSCEQNLNHDAMYWYRQDPGQGLRLIYYSQIVNDFQKGDIAEGYSVSREKKESFPLTVTSAQKNPTAFYLCASSSHYGGTYEQYFGPGTRLTVT.

This chain joins TRBV7-3 and TRBJ2-2, with a weak D call TRBD2 (6 bases). Germline V gives CDR1 SGHTA, CDR2 FQGTGA. The CDR3 covers 15 residues. V shed 4 bases and J shed 4 bases, with 13 bases lying between them. The CDR3 here is CASSSRGGGTGELFF. The CDR3 DNA reads as TGTGCCAGCAGCTCCCGGGGAGGCGGCACCGGGGAGCTGTTTTTT.

The CDR3 coding sequence is TGTGCCAGCAGTTCCCCAGGGACAGGGAGCACAGATACGCAGTATTTT. This encodes CASSSPGTGSTDTQYF. The J gene is TRBJ2-3, the V gene TRBV27, with TRBD1 matching over 9 bases. Germline lookup yields CDR1 MNHEY and CDR2 SMNVEV (reference sequence). There are 16 residues in the CDR3. With V trimmed by 4 bases and J by 0 bases, 5 bases remained unmatched.

CDR3: CASSPRGRGNQPQHF. The CDR3 bases are TGTGCCAGCAGCCCCCGGGGGCGAGGCAATCAGCCCCAGCATTTT. This chain links TRBV6-5 with TRBJ1-5, with a weak D call TRBD1 (6 bases). Trimming cost V 6 bases and J 2 bases, with 14 bases left between them. The germline CDR1 and CDR2 sequences are MNHEY and SVGAGI. CDR3 length: 15 amino acids.

The chain recombines TRBV3-1 (or the pseudogene TRBV3-2) with TRBJ1-4; no firm D call. Per germline, CDR1 LGHDT and CDR2 YNNKEL (reference sequence). V dropped 3 bases and J dropped 5 bases, with 7 bases sitting between them. The CDR3 length is 13 residues. The CDR3 sequence: CASSQAANEKLFF. CDR3 DNA: TGTGCCAGCAGCCAGGCGGCCAATGAAAAACTGTTTTTT.

The chain is built from TRBV7-6 and TRBJ1-2, with 11 bases that match TRBD1. Per germline, CDR1 SGHVS and CDR2 FNYEAQ. J was trimmed by 4 bases and V by 1 base; bases with no gene match: 5. CDR3 size: 16 residues. CDR3 nucleotide sequence: TGTGCCAGCAGCTTAGGCGGACAGGGGGCGACCTATGGCTACACCTTC. Protein product: CASSLGGQGATYGYTF.

This chain links TRBV5-1 with TRBJ2-6; D might be TRBD1 (5 bases). Trimming shortened V by 0 bases and J by 0 bases, and 10 bases separated the two germline ends. CDR3 length: 17 amino acids. Germline values: CDR1 SGHRS, CDR2 YFSETQ. In nucleotides, the CDR3 is TGCGCCAGCAGCTTGGGGACAAGAAGCTCTGGGGCCAACGTCCTGACTTTC. Amino acids: CASSLGTRSSGANVLTF.

The chain employs TRBV9 and TRBJ2-1; tentatively, D is TRBD2 (7 bases). CDR3 size: 14 residues. Germline V gene data show CDR1 as SGDLS and CDR2 as YYNGEE. V shed 4 bases and J shed 7 bases, with 15 bases lying between them. The CDR3 bases are TGTGCCAGCAGCCGCCAGGGAGGGGGGAATGAGCAGTTCTTC. Protein product: CASSRQGGGNEQFF.

The chain has TRBV4-1 and TRBJ2-1; TRBD2 is a possible D gene (7 bases). Germline V gene sequence: CDR1 MGHRA, CDR2 YSYEKL. The CDR3 contains 17 residues. V was cut by 0 bases and J by 4 bases, with 16 bases left in between. The CDR3 region is CASSQDRGTNTYNEQFF. Written as DNA, the CDR3 is TGCGCCAGCAGCCAAGATAGGGGGACTAATACTTACAATGAGCAGTTCTTC.

The chain links TRBV5-1 to TRBJ2-5; TRBD1 matches 12 bases. The CDR3 has 16 amino acids. The germline V gene has CDR1 SGHRS and CDR2 YFSETQ. Trimming removed 3 bases from V and 5 bases from J; junction bases left unmatched: 8. The CDR3 bases are TGCGCCAGCAGCTCCCTGGGGGGACAGGGGGCCGAGACCCAGTACTTC. Its translation is CASSSLGGQGAETQYF.

The J gene is TRBJ2-1, the V gene TRBV25-1, with D possibly being TRBD1 or TRBD2 (5 bases each). Looked up from germline, CDR1 is MGHDK and CDR2 is SYGVNS. CDR3 length: 16 amino acids. V lost 1 base to trimming and J lost 6 bases, with 16 bases between them. The CDR3 bases are TGTGCCAGCAGTGAATCGCGAGGGGTTCTAAGCAATGAGCAGTTCTTC. Its protein product is CASSESRGVLSNEQFF. The whole variable domain, filled in from reference TRBV25-1 and TRBJ2-1, reads EADIYQTPRYLVIGTGKKITLECSQTMGHDKMYWYQQDPGMELHLIHYSYGVNSTEKGDLSSESTVSRIRTEHFPLTLESARPSHTSQYLCASSESRGVLSNEQFFGPGTRLTVL.

The chain carries TRBV12-3 or TRBV12-4 and TRBJ2-3; D unclear. The length of the CDR3 is 12 residues. V lost 5 bases to trimming and J lost 2 bases, with 5 bases between them. CDR3 sequence: CASSLPTDTQYF. The CDR3 bases are TGTGCCAGCAGTCTTCCCACAGATACGCAGTATTTT.

V is TRBV5-4 and J is TRBJ2-1; TRBD2 might be the D (5 bases). Germline V gene sequence: CDR1 SGHNT, CDR2 YYREEE (reference sequence). Deletions cut 1 base from V and 4 bases from J, with 6 bases between. This CDR3 region has 13 residues. CDR3 nucleotides: TGTGCCAGCAGCTTGAGAGGGTACAATGAGCAGTTCTTC. It encodes CASSLRGYNEQFF.

The chain joins TRBV7-3 to TRBJ2-2; D could derive from TRBD1 or TRBD2 (5 bases each). The germline V and J ends were trimmed by 5 bases and 6 bases, with 19 bases remaining between them. Germline V gene data show CDR1 as SGHTA and CDR2 as FQGTGA. This CDR3 has 16 residues. CDR3 DNA: TGTGCCAGCAGCCCAGATGGGGCAGGCGGGCCCGGGGAGCTGTTTTTT. Protein sequence: CASSPDGAGGPGELFF.

This chain connects TRBV5-1 to TRBJ1-2; perhaps TRBD1 as D (6 bases). Trimming cost V 3 bases and J 4 bases, with 10 bases left between them. Germline loops: CDR1 SGHRS, CDR2 YFSETQ. This CDR3 has 13 residues. For the CDR3, the DNA is TGCGCCAGCAGCTCTGGACAGCTCTATGGCTACACCTTC. This codes for CASSSGQLYGYTF. The entire variable domain, with the rest obtained from reference TRBV5-1 and TRBJ1-2, is as follows: KAGVTQTPRYLIKTRGQQVTLSCSPISGHRSVSWYQQTPGQGLQFLFEYFSETQRNKGNFPGRFSGRQFSNSRSEMNVSTLELGDSALYLCASSSGQLYGYTFGSGTRLTVV.

The V and J genes are TRBV27 and TRBJ1-5; D is possibly TRBD1 (6 bases). The CDR3 is 17 amino acids. In germline, CDR1 is MNHEY, CDR2 SMNVEV (reference sequence). V was cut by 6 bases and J by 0 bases, with 18 bases left in between. The CDR3 sequence is CASRLGHPNYSNQPQHF. DNA for the CDR3: TGTGCCAGCAGATTGGGACATCCTAATTATAGCAATCAGCCCCAGCATTTT.

The rearrangement links TRBV24-1 to TRBJ2-2, with TRBD1 identical over 9 bases. The CDR3 contains 16 residues. The germline CDR1 and CDR2 sequences are KGHDR and SFDVKD. After removal of 1 base from V and 5 bases from J, the junction contained 4 bases not matched to a gene. CDR3 loop: CATSDFGQGTTGELFF. In nucleotides, the CDR3 is TGTGCCACCAGTGATTTTGGACAGGGGACGACCGGGGAGCTGTTTTTT.

The genes are TRBV19 and TRBJ2-1, with TRBD2 matching 8 bases. CDR1 is LNHDA and CDR2 is SQIVND in the germline V gene (reference sequence). The CDR3 runs 14 residues. Trimming removed 5 bases from V and 5 bases from J; junction bases left unmatched: 5. CDR3 amino acids: CASSLRTSNNEQFF. DNA of the CDR3: TGTGCCAGTAGTCTTCGGACTAGCAACAATGAGCAGTTCTTC.

Comments on this clone: A read error may produce the germline difference seen at one junction end. This chain joins TRBV30 and TRBJ2-7; perhaps TRBD2 as D (5 bases). Germline V gives CDR1 GTSNPN, CDR2 SVGIG (reference sequence). This CDR3 spans 13 amino acids. CDR3 region: CAGSGGPTYEQYF. CDR3 nucleotide sequence: TGTGCCGGGAGCGGCGGACCGACCTACGAGCAGTACTTC.

This sequence joins TRBV3-1 (or the pseudogene TRBV3-2) and TRBJ2-6, with D possibly being TRBD1 (6 bases). The V end lost 4 bases, the J end lost 2 bases, and 9 bases lay between the germline ends. Looked up from germline, CDR1 is LGHDT and CDR2 is YNNKEL (reference sequence). This CDR3 is built from 15 residues. CDR3 in DNA: TGTGCCAGCAGCCCGACAGGAGCTGGGGCCAACGTCCTGACTTTC. Amino acid sequence: CASSPTGAGANVLTF.

This chain connects TRBV7-6 to TRBJ1-1, with a tentative D call TRBD1 (6 bases). The CDR3 spans 15 residues. Germline CDR1 reads SGHVS; CDR2 reads FNYEAQ. Trimming took off 0 bases at V and 4 bases at J, with 12 bases between the two ends. CDR3 amino acids: CASSLAQGIGTEAFF. The DNA for the CDR3 is TGTGCCAGCAGCTTAGCGCAGGGGATAGGCACTGAAGCTTTCTTT. The complete variable domain, with remaining parts taken from reference TRBV7-6 and TRBJ1-1, reads GAGVSQSPRYKVTKRGQDVALRCDPISGHVSLYWYRQALGQGPEFLTYFNYEAQQDKSGLPNDRFSAERPEGSISTLTIQRTEQRDSAMYRCASSLAQGIGTEAFFGQGTRLTVV.

J is TRBJ2-7 and V is TRBV11-2; a weak D match, TRBD1 (6 bases). Trimming stripped 2 bases from V and 3 bases from J, with 17 bases between. CDR1 and CDR2 from the germline V gene are SGHAT and FQNNGV. The CDR3 consists of 16 residues. The CDR3 coding sequence is TGTGCCAGCAGCTTAACGTGGGTGAACAGGGACTACGAGCAGTACTTC. Encoded protein: CASSLTWVNRDYEQYF.

The rearrangement joins TRBV21-1 to TRBJ1-2. TRBV21-1 is an annotated pseudogene. This CDR3 comprises 14 residues. Here the CDR3 reads CASSNRSILWGYTF. The CDR3 DNA sequence: TGTGCCAGCAGCAACCGCTCTATACTATGGGGCTACACCTTC.